The 21 T cell receptor beta chains listed next were all sequenced from one sample in a study of CXCR3-negative and CXCR3-positive naive CD8 T cells. The libraries of TRB cDNA were prepared using 5' RACE with UMI labels. For each CDR3 protein, TCRdb gives one entry from its re-call of the 5' RACE reads, without DNA. This sample's table has 100,000 to 150,000 distinct CDR3 sequences. Sequencing was performed on naive CXCR3- CD8+ T cells from blood. Noted subset: CD45RO-CCR7+CD27+CD95- naive CD8+ T cells lacking CXCR3 (TNR3-). Receptor source: a human donor in good health. Some clones in this sample may be carry-over from other donors' samples.

The chain combines TRBV29-1 with TRBJ2-3; TCRdb picks TRBD1, but there is no DNA to check that call. The CDR3 has 16 residues. From germline, CDR1 is SQVTM and CDR2 ANQGSEA. CDR3: CSVGQGARVSTDTQYF.

V usage is TRBV28 and J usage is TRBJ1-6; TCRdb gives TRBD1 as the D gene, but with no DNA this cannot be confirmed. CDR1 MDHEN and CDR2 SYDVKM come from the germline V gene. CDR3 length: 15 residues. This CDR3 is CASSPATGFGSPLHF.

The chain uses TRBV12-3 or TRBV12-4 and TRBJ1-3; with no DNA, the TCRdb D assignment of TRBD1 cannot be verified. There are 12 residues in the CDR3. The CDR3 sequence is CDSGLSGNTIYF.

The rearrangement links TRBV28 to TRBJ2-2; the TCRdb D gene call, TRBD2, has no DNA to confirm it. From germline, CDR1 is MDHEN and CDR2 SYDVKM. CDR3 length equals 14 residues. CDR3 protein: CASSEAGEVGELFF.

The chain is built from TRBV9 and TRBJ2-7; with no DNA, the TCRdb D assignment of TRBD1 cannot be verified. The germline V gene has CDR1 SGDLS and CDR2 YYNGEE. CDR3 length equals 13 residues. The CDR3 reads CASSADNPYEQYF.

The CDR3 protein is CASSLVDSSYEQYF. The rearrangement links TRBV5-6 to TRBJ2-7. The CDR3 contains 14 residues. Looked up from germline, CDR1 is SGHDT and CDR2 is YYEEEE.

The chain has TRBV3-1 and TRBJ2-1; TCRdb calls TRBD2, which cannot be checked without DNA. The CDR3 covers 15 residues. The germline V gene has CDR1 LGHDT and CDR2 YNNKEL (reference sequence). Here the CDR3 reads CASRNGTSGRNEQFF.

V usage is TRBV20-1 and J usage is TRBJ2-1; the D call from TCRdb, TRBD2, cannot be confirmed without DNA. The CDR3 sequence is 14 residues long. Per germline, CDR1 DFQATT and CDR2 SNEGSKA (reference sequence). The CDR3 sequence: CSESRLAGYNEKFF.

This chain uses TRBV29-1 with TRBJ2-7; without DNA, the TCRdb call of TRBD1 cannot be checked. In germline, CDR1 is SQVTM, CDR2 ANQGSEA. The CDR3 totals 13 residues. The CDR3 sequence is CSVVTGANYEQYF.

CDR3 loop: CASSYEWTGDPHGYTF. The chain recombines TRBV6-5 with TRBJ1-2; as DNA is missing, the TRBD1 call by TCRdb cannot be tested. The CDR3 consists of 16 residues. Germline CDR1 reads MNHEY; CDR2 reads SVGAGI.

V is TRBV4-2 and J is TRBJ2-7; the D call from TCRdb, TRBD2, cannot be confirmed without DNA. From germline, CDR1 is LGHNA and CDR2 YNFKEQ. The CDR3 loop spans 16 amino acids. CDR3 residues: CASSQDVGLAIDEQYF.

This chain joins TRBV7-2 and TRBJ1-3; TCRdb calls TRBD1, which cannot be checked without DNA. The germline V gene has CDR1 SGHTA and CDR2 FQGNSA. The CDR3 loop spans 14 amino acids. The CDR3 spells CASSTTGPGTTIYF.

The chain recombines TRBV2 with TRBJ1-5; TCRdb indicates TRBD1, and absent DNA this call remains unverified. The germline gives CDR1 SNHLY, CDR2 FYNNEI. The CDR3 spans 14 residues. CDR3 sequence: CASRGGSSNQPQHF. Supplemented by reference TRBV2 and TRBJ1-5, the full variable domain reads EPEVTQTPSHQVTQMGQEVILRCVPISNHLYFYWYRQILGQKVEFLVSFYNNEISEKSEIFDDQFSVERPDGSNFTLKIRSTKLEDSAMYFCASRGGSSNQPQHFGDGTRLSIL.

The V and J genes are TRBV29-1 and TRBJ2-7; TCRdb's assignment of TRBD1 cannot be checked, as there is no DNA. Germline CDR1 and CDR2: SQVTM and ANQGSEA. This CDR3 is 12 amino acids long. The CDR3: CSVVRGDYEQYF.

V usage is TRBV29-1 and J usage is TRBJ2-7. Germline CDR1 reads SQVTM; CDR2 reads ANQGSEA. The CDR3 totals 13 residues. The CDR3 reads CSVENTGSYEQYF.

The J gene is TRBJ2-1, the V gene TRBV15. CDR1 is LNHNV and CDR2 is YYDKDF in the germline V gene (reference sequence). The CDR3 loop spans 15 amino acids. Here the CDR3 reads CATSRDISTYNEQFF.

The chain joins TRBV19 to TRBJ1-1; TCRdb selects TRBD1, and the lack of DNA leaves this call unchecked. The CDR3 is 15 residues long. The germline CDR1 and CDR2 sequences are LNHDA and SQIVND (reference sequence). The CDR3 loop is CASSITGEVNTEAFF.

This chain connects TRBV12-3 or TRBV12-4 to TRBJ2-1; TCRdb outputs TRBD1, but without DNA this stays unchecked. This CDR3 is built from 16 residues. The CDR3 loop is CASSSRDRGRRNEQFF.

The CDR3 loop reads CASITPKGPQPQHF. The chain has TRBV28 and TRBJ1-5. Germline CDR1 and CDR2: MDHEN and SYDVKM. The CDR3 runs 14 residues.

The V call is TRBV3-1, the J call TRBJ2-5; there is no DNA to check the TCRdb D call of TRBD1. This CDR3 spans 15 amino acids. Germline CDR1 reads LGHDT; CDR2 reads YNNKEL (reference sequence). This CDR3 is CASSQDLQGPKTQYF.

This chain connects TRBV7-6 to TRBJ2-7; TCRdb calls TRBD2, which cannot be checked without DNA. The CDR3 consists of 14 residues. The germline gives CDR1 SGHVS, CDR2 FNYEAQ. CDR3 sequence reads: CASSPGTRHYEQYF.